The present entry profiles one T cell receptor (beta chain) with its context. No antigen is known for it. This sample was included in a study of T cells in localized non-small cell lung cancer. Only in-frame clones appear in the TCRdb table, and some are missing; sequencing was by immunoSEQ multiplex PCR. The table has 30,000 to 45,000 clones, just over 90% seen once. Study-level points and caveats: With higher T cell density in blood came longer overall survival.

Germline CDR1 reads MDHEN; CDR2 reads SYDVKM. CDR3 length: 15 amino acids. V lost 3 bases, J lost 5 bases, and 8 bases stayed unmatched. This chain connects TRBV28 to TRBJ1-2, with TRBD1 identical over 8 bases. The starting material was peripheral blood, obtained before any cancer treatment. This sequence was found in a female donor older than 55 with stage I lung adenocarcinoma. CDR3 nucleotides: TGTGCCAGCAGTTTGCCGGGACAGGTGATTTATGGCTACACCTTC. Translation: CASSLPGQVIYGYTF.